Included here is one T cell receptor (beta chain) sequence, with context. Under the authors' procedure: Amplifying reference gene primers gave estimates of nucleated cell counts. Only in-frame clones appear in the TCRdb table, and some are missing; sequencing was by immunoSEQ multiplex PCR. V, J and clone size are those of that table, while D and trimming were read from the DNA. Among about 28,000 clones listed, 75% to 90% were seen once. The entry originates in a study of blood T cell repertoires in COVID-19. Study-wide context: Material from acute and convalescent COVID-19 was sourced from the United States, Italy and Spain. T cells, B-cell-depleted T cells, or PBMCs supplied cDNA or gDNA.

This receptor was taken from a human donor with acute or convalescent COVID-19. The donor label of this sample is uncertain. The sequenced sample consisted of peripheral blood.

CDR3 region: CASSPVGTGMQPQHF. The DNA of the CDR3 is TGTGCCAGTAGTCCCGTAGGGACAGGGATGCAGCCCCAGCATTTT. The rearrangement joins TRBV19 to TRBJ1-5; 9 nucleotides align to TRBD1. The CDR3 spans 15 residues. The germline CDR1 and CDR2 sequences are LNHDA and SQIVND (reference sequence). Trimming at V came to 5 bases and at J to 7 bases, leaving 9 bases not matched to a gene.